The 18 T cell receptor beta chains listed next were all sequenced from one sample in a study of blood T cell repertoires in COVID-19. Produced via immunoSEQ multiplex PCR; TCRdb's table is partial and in-frame only. The repertoire holds hundreds of thousands of clones, with around 86% as singletons. Sequencing was done on a sample of peripheral blood. The receptors derive from an older man with acute or convalescent COVID-19.

The chain recombines TRBV7-9 with TRBJ2-7, with D tentatively TRBD2 (6 bases). In germline, CDR1 is SEHNR, CDR2 FQNEAQ (reference sequence). CDR3 size: 13 residues. The germline V and J ends were trimmed by 4 bases and 6 bases, with 13 bases remaining between them. The CDR3: CASSSGGIGEQYF. Here the CDR3 DNA reads TGTGCCAGCAGCTCCGGGGGAATCGGCGAGCAGTACTTC.

The chain combines TRBV11-2 with TRBJ2-5, with 8 bases aligning to TRBD1. With 5 bases clipped from V and 5 bases from J, the junction kept 16 bases outside the gene matches. The germline gives CDR1 SGHAT, CDR2 FQNNGV. The CDR3 is 17 amino acids. CDR3 DNA: TGTGCCAGCAGCCTAGGGTGGTTCAGGGGGCAGGCGGAGACCCAGTACTTC. Its translation: CASSLGWFRGQAETQYF.

The chain uses TRBV6-5 and TRBJ2-2; perhaps TRBD2 as D (5 bases). CDR1 MNHEY and CDR2 SVGAGI come from the germline V gene. This CDR3 comprises 15 residues. Trimming took off 0 bases at V and 5 bases at J, with 10 bases between the two ends. The CDR3 reads CASSYSNRGTGELFF. The CDR3 coding sequence is TGTGCCAGCAGTTACTCGAACAGAGGGACCGGGGAGCTGTTTTTT.

The V gene is TRBV7-2, the J gene TRBJ2-7; 11 bases align to TRBD2. J lost 2 bases, V lost 5 bases, and 2 bases had no gene match. Per the germline V gene, CDR1 is SGHTA and CDR2 is FQGNSA. This CDR3 comprises 14 residues. The CDR3 DNA reads as TGTGCCAGCAGCACACTAGCGGGAGCCTACGAGCAGTACGTC. Amino acid sequence: CASSTLAGAYEQYV.

This clone was seen only once. V gene TRBV11-3 combines with J gene TRBJ2-2, with TRBD2 as a possible D gene (5 bases). The germline V gene encodes CDR1 SGHNT and CDR2 YENEEA. CDR3 size: 15 residues. V was shortened by 0 bases and J by 6 bases, with 11 bases between the two germline ends. The CDR3 protein is CASSLDNRDSGELFF. The CDR3 DNA reads as TGTGCCAGCAGCTTAGATAATCGGGATTCCGGGGAGCTGTTTTTT.

The chain employs TRBV5-1 and TRBJ2-1; possible D gene TRBD1, 6 bases. Germline V gene sequence: CDR1 SGHRS, CDR2 YFSETQ. V was cut by 0 bases and J by 5 bases, with 9 bases left in between. The CDR3 contains 14 residues. The CDR3 is CASSLAGQNNEQFF. The CDR3 region has the DNA TGCGCCAGCAGCTTGGCCGGACAGAACAATGAGCAGTTCTTC.

V usage is TRBV7-8 and J usage is TRBJ1-2; TRBD1 matches at 10 bases. The V segment lost 2 bases and the J segment 9 bases; nucleotides outside the gene matches: 6. The germline V gene has CDR1 SGHVS and CDR2 FQNEAQ. CDR3 length: 14 amino acids. The DNA for the CDR3 is TGTGCCAGCAGCTTAATGGAGGGACAGGGGCGCTACACCTTC. The encoded protein is CASSLMEGQGRYTF.

The rearrangement joins TRBV28 to TRBJ1-6, with 7 bases that match TRBD1. Germline V CDR1 and CDR2: MDHEN, SYDVKM. The length of the CDR3 is 15 residues. Trimming cost V 6 bases and J 3 bases; bases outside gene matches: 5. The CDR3 DNA reads as TGTGCCAGCAGACCGACAGGGAACTATAATTCACCCCTCCACTTT. Its protein is CASRPTGNYNSPLHF.

The chain joins TRBV3-1 (or the pseudogene TRBV3-2) to TRBJ1-4, with 7 bases matching TRBD1. The V segment lost 5 bases and the J segment 5 bases; nucleotides outside the gene matches: 8. CDR1 is LGHDT, CDR2 YNNKEL, per germline (reference sequence). The CDR3 runs 15 residues. CDR3 nucleotides: TGTGCCAGCAGCGACACAGGGGACGCAAATGAAAAACTGTTTTTT. As protein: CASSDTGDANEKLFF.

The CDR3 here is CASSSRQGSYNEQFF. DNA for the CDR3: TGTGCCAGCAGTTCCCGACAGGGTTCCTACAATGAGCAGTTCTTC. V is TRBV27 and J is TRBJ2-1; 7 nucleotides align to TRBD1. V was clipped by 4 bases and J by 1 base; unmatched bases: 4. The V gene's germline CDR1 is MNHEY and CDR2 SMNVEV (reference sequence). The CDR3 is 15 amino acids.

This clone showed up just once. V is TRBV4-1 and J is TRBJ2-5; 8 positions agree with TRBD2. The CDR3 runs 16 residues. Trimming removed 0 bases from V and 5 bases from J; junction bases left unmatched: 8. From germline, CDR1 is MGHRA and CDR2 YSYEKL. The CDR3 reads CASSQDRGTRLETQYF. For the CDR3, the DNA is TGCGCCAGCAGCCAAGATAGGGGGACTAGGCTGGAGACCCAGTACTTC.

This clone turned up a few times. V usage is TRBV29-1 and J usage is TRBJ1-5, with 11 bases matching TRBD1. The germline CDR1 and CDR2 sequences are SQVTM and ANQGSEA. The CDR3 contains 15 residues. The J segment lost 3 bases and the V segment lost 5 bases, leaving 6 bases of the junction unmatched. The CDR3 bases are TGCAGCGTTTCCGGGACAGGGGGGTCCAATCAGCCCCAGCATTTT. Its protein is CSVSGTGGSNQPQHF.

As concerns this clone: One end of the junction varies from germline; a read error may be responsible. The genes are TRBV27 and TRBJ2-7, with TRBD1 as a possible D gene (5 bases). Germline CDR1 MNHEY, CDR2 SMNVEV (reference sequence). This CDR3 is built from 15 residues. This chain's CDR3 is CASSPRQLGSSEQYF. CDR3 in DNA: TGTGCCAGCAGTCCCCGACAGTTGGGATCCTCCGAGCAGTACTTC.

V gene TRBV4-2 combines with J gene TRBJ2-1; a possible D gene is TRBD2 (5 bases). Germline-derived CDR1 and CDR2 are LGHNA and YNFKEQ. The CDR3 sequence is 12 residues long. Trimming stripped 3 bases from V and 8 bases from J, with 8 bases between. Here the CDR3 reads CASSQEEDEQFF. The CDR3 DNA reads as TGTGCCAGCAGCCAGGAGGAGGATGAGCAGTTCTTC.

V gene TRBV4-3 combines with J gene TRBJ2-2; 7 nucleotides agree with TRBD2. Germline loops: CDR1 LGHNA, CDR2 YSLEER. The CDR3 extends over 19 amino acids. The J segment lost 1 base and the V segment lost 1 base, leaving 12 bases of the junction unmatched. The DNA of the CDR3 is TGCGCCAGCAGCCAAGGACTCGGCGGGGGAACGAAGAACACCGGGGAGCTGTTTTTT. Protein: CASSQGLGGGTKNTGELFF.

The CDR3 reads CASSLGGLAAYNEQFF. The CDR3 bases are TGTGCCAGCAGCTTAGGGGGACTAGCGGCCTACAATGAGCAGTTCTTC. This sequence joins TRBV7-9 and TRBJ2-1; 11 nucleotides line up with TRBD2. Germline assignment: CDR1 SEHNR and CDR2 FQNEAQ (reference sequence). The V segment lost 1 base and the J segment 2 bases; nucleotides outside the gene matches: 1. This CDR3 spans 16 amino acids.

The chain recombines TRBV29-1 with TRBJ2-1, with 9 positions matching TRBD2. The V and J ends lost 3 bases and 5 bases, in that order; junction bases with no gene match: 5. The CDR3 is 14 residues long. Germline CDR1 reads SQVTM; CDR2 reads ANQGSEA. CDR3 bases: TGCAGCGTTGACGGATCTAGCGGGAACAATGAGCAGTTCTTC. It codes for CSVDGSSGNNEQFF.

The chain is built from TRBV6-5 and TRBJ2-3; no definite D call. Between the trimmed V and J ends, which lost 4 bases and 5 bases, there was a span of 10 bases. CDR1 MNHEY and CDR2 SVGAGI come from the germline V gene. The CDR3 has 13 residues. In DNA, the CDR3 is TGTGCCAGCAGTTCCTCCTATCGAGATACGCAGTATTTT. Encoded protein: CASSSSYRDTQYF.